Listed below are T cell receptor beta chains from one sample, sequenced in a study of post-analysis software for immune sequencing data. TCRdb reprocessed the PCR reads with MiXCR, giving one entry per CDR3 protein. The sample has approximately 360,000 distinct CDR3 sequences, 30% to 45% seen once. The source material was blood. The receptors shown here come from a girl aged 5-17 years with multiple sclerosis. The CDR3 runs from the conserved cysteine through the conserved F or W. A D gene is named only where the DNA matches it firmly. Clone size is not always given. Where it is, it says once, few, many or a class for expanded clones.

-	TRBJ1-4	16	TRBV20-1	-	TGCAGTGCTAGAGACGGGCCAGTTGCAACTAATGAAAAACTGTTTTTT	CSARDGPVATNEKLFF
TRBD2	TRBJ2-7	17	TRBV4-2	many	TGTGCCAGCAGCCAAGAGGGACTAGCGGGGAGCTCCTACGAGCAGTACTTC	CASSQEGLAGSSYEQYF
-	TRBJ1-5	17	TRBV19	-	TGTGCCAGTAGTACAGAGGAGGGACAAATTAGCAATCAGCCCCAGCATTTT	CASSTEEGQISNQPQHF
TRBD1	TRBJ2-5	14	TRBV6-2/TRBV6-3	-	TGTGCCAGCAGTCTACGGACAGGTCAAGAGACCCAGTACTTC	CASSLRTGQETQYF
-	TRBJ1-2	14	TRBV28	few	TGTGCCAGCAGCTTTCCCCTCTACAAGTCGGGCTACACCTTC	CASSFPLYKSGYTF
-	TRBJ1-1	15	TRBV3-1	-	TGTGCCAGCAGCCAAGAGCCCCCCGGGAACACTGAAGCTTTCTTT	CASSQEPPGNTEAFF
-	TRBJ2-4	14	TRBV6-1	-	TGTGCCAGCAGTCGAACCGGGGCCAAAAACATTCAGTACTTC	CASSRTGAKNIQYF
-	TRBJ2-3	13	TRBV20-1	few	TGCAGTGCTTCCGCTCAGAATGGAGATACGCAGTATTTT	CSASAQNGDTQYF
-	TRBJ1-2	11	TRBV29-1	many	TGCAGCGTTGTTGGGGTAGAGGGCTACACCTTC	CSVVGVEGYTF
TRBD1	TRBJ1-6	14	TRBV10-3	few	TGTGCCACCCAACAGGGGGCATCAAATTCACCCCTCCACTTT	CATQQGASNSPLHF
TRBD2	TRBJ2-1	13	TRBV12-3/TRBV12-4	few	TGTGCCAGCAGTTTTCTAGCGGGCGATGAGCAGTTCTTC	CASSFLAGDEQFF
-	TRBJ2-1	16	TRBV7-3	-	TGTGCCAGCAGCTCCCGTGCGGGGAGCTCCTACAATGAGCAGTTCTTC	CASSSRAGSSYNEQFF
-	TRBJ2-7	13	TRBV5-1	few	TGCGCCAGCAGGGAAACCAGGGTTGGCGAGCAGTACTTC	CASRETRVGEQYF
-	TRBJ2-3	17	TRBV4-1	-	TGCGCCAGCAGCCAAGCCTACGGGGGTTCTAGCACAGATACGCAGTATTTT	CASSQAYGGSSTDTQYF
-	TRBJ2-5	15	TRBV18	-	TGTGCCAGCTCCCTCGGTGGCGGCCTAGCGGAGACCCAGTACTTC	CASSLGGGLAETQYF
-	TRBJ2-1	13	TRBV6-6	few	TGTGCCAGCAGTTACTCGAAAACAAACGAGCAGTTCTTC	CASSYSKTNEQFF
-	TRBJ2-7	11	TRBV30	few	TGTGCCTTAGGACAGTCGGACGAGCAGTACTTC	CALGQSDEQYF
-	TRBJ1-1	15	TRBV15	-	TGTGCCACCAGCAGCCTGACGGCCGGGGACACTGAAGCTTTCTTT	CATSSLTAGDTEAFF
-	TRBJ2-4	14	TRBV12-3/TRBV12-4	once	TGTGCCAGCAGTTTAGGGACAGACCAAAACATTCAGTACTTC	CASSLGTDQNIQYF
-	TRBJ2-5	14	TRBV10-3	-	TGTGCCATCAGTGAAGGTAATAGCCAAGAGACCCAGTACTTC	CAISEGNSQETQYF
-	TRBJ2-5	13	TRBV5-1	many	TGCGCCAGCAGCTTGGACAGCGAAGAGACCCAGTACTTC	CASSLDSEETQYF
TRBD2	TRBJ2-3	15	TRBV20-1	-	TGCAGTGCTAGGAGTCGCGGGGGGGAGGGAGATACGCAGTATTTT	CSARSRGGEGDTQYF
-	TRBJ2-7	15	TRBV6-6	few	TGTGCCAGCAGTTACTCGTTGGAGCGCTCCTACGAGCAGTACTTC	CASSYSLERSYEQYF
-	TRBJ2-1	16	TRBV12-3/TRBV12-4	-	TGTGCCAGCAGTACACCTGACGTTGACTCCTACAATGAGCAGTTCTTC	CASSTPDVDSYNEQFF
-	TRBJ1-1	16	TRBV7-8	few	TGTGCCAGCAGCTTAGCGCTCGGCTCAGGGAACACTGAAGCTTTCTTT	CASSLALGSGNTEAFF
-	TRBJ2-7	15	TRBV20-1	-	TGCAGTGCTATCCAAATAGGGGCCAACCCCTACGAGCAGTACTTC	CSAIQIGANPYEQYF
-	TRBJ2-3	16	TRBV5-1	-	TGCGCCAGCAGCTTGTACGGTAGTCGGGGCACAGATACGCAGTATTTT	CASSLYGSRGTDTQYF
-	TRBJ2-5	15	TRBV13	-	TGTGCCAGCAGCTACAGGGTAGTAGTAGGAGAGACCCAGTACTTC	CASSYRVVVGETQYF
-	TRBJ1-5	13	TRBV28	-	TGTGCCAGCAGCCCACGGTTAGGCCAGCCCCAGCATTTT	CASSPRLGQPQHF
-	TRBJ2-7	12	TRBV13	-	TGTGCCAGCAGCTTAGGCCCGGGGGAAGTGTACTTC	CASSLGPGEVYF
TRBD1	TRBJ2-7	15	TRBV2	once	TGTGCCAGCAGTAGCTGGACAGGGCCATCCTACGAGCAGTACTTC	CASSSWTGPSYEQYF
TRBD2	TRBJ2-1	15	TRBV12-3/TRBV12-4	few	TGTGCCAGCAGCGACGGGGGGTCGATTTCTAATGAGCAGTTCTTC	CASSDGGSISNEQFF
TRBD1	TRBJ2-7	15	TRBV3-1	many	TGTGCCAGCAGTCCTGAACTGGGACAGGACGACGAGCAGTACTTC	CASSPELGQDDEQYF
-	TRBJ2-3	15	TRBV6-1	-	TGTGCCAGCAGTGAAGGCGTTAGCACCACAGATACGCAGTATTTT	CASSEGVSTTDTQYF
-	TRBJ1-5	16	TRBV12-3/TRBV12-4	-	TGTGCCAGCAGTTTTCTCGGACCTAATAGCAATCAGCCCCAGCATTTT	CASSFLGPNSNQPQHF
-	TRBJ2-6	15	TRBV29-1	many	TGCAGCGTTGGGGGACACATCTCTGGGGCCAACGTCCTGACTTTC	CSVGGHISGANVLTF
TRBD2	TRBJ2-7	16	TRBV25-1	-	TGTGCCAGCAGTGAATCCCAAGGCGGACTAGCGGTTGAGCAGTACTTC	CASSESQGGLAVEQYF
-	TRBJ2-1	16	TRBV4-2	few	TGTGCCAGCAGCCAAGATCTAGATAGCTCCTACAATGAGCAGTTCTTC	CASSQDLDSSYNEQFF
-	TRBJ2-2	15	TRBV9	-	TGTGCCAGCAGTGCTACCCAGTGGGGGACCGGGGAGCTGTTTTTT	CASSATQWGTGELFF
-	TRBJ2-1	11	TRBV7-2	-	TGTGCCAGCAGCTTAGCAGTCGTACCGTTCTTC	CASSLAVVPFF
-	TRBJ2-1	15	TRBV7-8	once	TGTGCCAGCAGCTTAGCGCGGCTAGGGGGGAATGAGCAGTTCTTC	CASSLARLGGNEQFF
TRBD1	TRBJ1-1	14	TRBV3-1	-	TGTGCCAGCAGCCCAGACAGGGTGGACACTGAAGCTTTCTTT	CASSPDRVDTEAFF
TRBD1	TRBJ1-1	16	TRBV2	few	TGTGCCAGCAGTGACCCCGGGACAGGGGGCTTCGCTGAAGCTTTCTTT	CASSDPGTGGFAEAFF
TRBD1	TRBJ1-1	17	TRBV6-6	-	TGTGCCAGCAGTTCCCTAGGACAGGGCATCACAGTAACTGAAGCTTTCTTT	CASSSLGQGITVTEAFF
-	TRBJ2-7	16	TRBV2	-	TGTGCCAGCAGTGGACAGCGTCGTAGAAACTCCTACGAGCAGTACTTC	CASSGQRRRNSYEQYF
-	TRBJ2-7	14	TRBV6-6	once	TGTGCCAGCAGTACTACCGAGGGGGACCACGAGCAGTACTTC	CASSTTEGDHEQYF
TRBD1	TRBJ2-1	15	TRBV7-2	few	TGTGCCAGCAGCTGGACAGGGGATGAATACAATGAGCAGTTCTTC	CASSWTGDEYNEQFF
-	TRBJ1-4	16	TRBV4-2	-	TGTGCCAGCAGCCAAGGCGACGGGGGAGTGGGTGAAAAACTGTTTTTT	CASSQGDGGVGEKLFF
-	TRBJ2-7	12	TRBV7-9	few	TGTGCCAGCAGCCGTTCTGGGTACGAGCAGTACTTC	CASSRSGYEQYF
-	TRBJ2-7	16	TRBV18	-	TGTGCCAGCTCACCACGGTCGGGGGAAGGCTCCTACGAGCAGTACTTC	CASSPRSGEGSYEQYF
TRBD2	TRBJ2-1	15	TRBV7-9	-	TGTGCCAGCACCCAGCGAGCCGGGGGGGCGAATGAGCAGTTCTTC	CASTQRAGGANEQFF
-	TRBJ2-3	15	TRBV12-3/TRBV12-4	-	TGTGCCAGCAGCTCTCTCGGACCTCCCCAGGATACGCAGTATTTT	CASSSLGPPQDTQYF
-	TRBJ2-7	17	TRBV6-2/TRBV6-3	-	TGTGCCAGCAGTTACGATGAGACGCCTTCAAACGTCTACGAGCAGTACTTC	CASSYDETPSNVYEQYF
-	TRBJ2-7	15	TRBV7-8	few	TGTGCCAGCAGCCAAGACAGACAACACGGTTATGGGCAGTACTTC	CASSQDRQHGYGQYF